The rows below give T cell receptor beta chains drawn from one sample of a study of blood T cell repertoires in COVID-19. Profiling relied on immunoSEQ multiplex PCR, and the TCRdb table lists in-frame clones only, not all of them. Counted here are about 150,000 clones, about 85% occurring once; the ten biggest clones make up roughly 8.3%. The material sequenced was peripheral blood. The receptors originated from a woman aged 55-70 years with COVID-19, enrolled during active disease. Both conserved end residues are part of each CDR3. D genes are given only for firm matches. Not all rows give a size; the values are once, few, many and, for expanded clones, a class.

j_gene,d_gene,v_gene,abundance,CDR3nt,CDR3aa
TRBJ2-2,.,TRBV24-1,once,TGTGCCACCAGTGAAGGGAGGTACACCGGGGAGCTGTTTTTT,CATSEGRYTGELFF
TRBJ1-3,.,TRBV14,.,TGTGCCAGCAGCCTAGGGAGGAGGAACACCATATATTTT,CASSLGRRNTIYF
TRBJ2-7,.,TRBV12-3/TRBV12-4,.,TGTGCCAGCAGCGGGAGTCCCTACGAGCAGTACTTC,CASSGSPYEQYF
TRBJ1-1,.,TRBV3-1/TRBV3-2,.,TGTGCCAGCAGCCATCCGGGAGTCGAAGCTTTCTTT,CASSHPGVEAFF
TRBJ2-7,TRBD1,TRBV5-1,.,TGCGCCAGCAGCGGCGGACAGGCCTTCTCCGAGCAGTACTTC,CASSGGQAFSEQYF
TRBJ2-2,TRBD2,TRBV3-1/TRBV3-2,.,TGTGCCAGCAGCCTCGGGGGGGGCAACACCGGGGAGCTGTTTTTT,CASSLGGGNTGELFF
TRBJ1-2,TRBD1,TRBV5-5,.,TGTGCCAGCAGCTTTGGCGTCGGGACAGGGGGGAACGGCTACACCTTC,CASSFGVGTGGNGYTF
TRBJ2-1,TRBD2,TRBV10-1,.,TGCGCCAGCAGTGAGTCGAGGTCTAGCGGTCCCTACAATGAGCAGTTCTTC,CASSESRSSGPYNEQFF
TRBJ1-5,TRBD1,TRBV11-2,.,TGTGCCAGCAGCTTAGAGGACAGGGTAAATCAGCCCCAGCATTTT,CASSLEDRVNQPQHF
TRBJ1-4,.,TRBV3-1/TRBV3-2,.,TGTGCCAGCAGCCGACAGCTTATGACATTAGCCCCAACTAATGAAAAACTGTTTTTT,CASSRQLMTLAPTNEKLFF
TRBJ1-1,TRBD1,TRBV5-1,.,TGCGCCAGCAGCTTGGAGTGGACAGGGGGCGCTTGGGGCACTGAAGCTTTCTTT,CASSLEWTGGAWGTEAFF
TRBJ1-4,.,TRBV5-1,.,TGCGCCAGCAGCTTACAATCAACTAATGAAAAACTGTTTTTT,CASSLQSTNEKLFF
TRBJ1-3,TRBD1,TRBV29-1,.,TGCAGCGTTGAGGGGACAGGGGTTGGAAACACCATATATTTT,CSVEGTGVGNTIYF
TRBJ1-5,TRBD1,TRBV11-2,.,TGTGCCAGCAGCCCGGGGACAGGGGGCGCGGGGAGTCAGCCCCAGCATTTT,CASSPGTGGAGSQPQHF
TRBJ1-1,TRBD1,TRBV5-5,.,TGTGCCAGCAGCATCTCCGGGACAGGGTATAAGGAAGCTTTCTTT,CASSISGTGYKEAFF
TRBJ1-3,.,TRBV18,.,TGTGCCAGCTCACCACCTCGGAACACCATATATTTT,CASSPPRNTIYF
TRBJ2-1,TRBD2,TRBV5-1,few,TGCGCCAGCGGCCTAGCGGGTACCTACAATGAGCAGTTCTTC,CASGLAGTYNEQFF
TRBJ2-1,.,TRBV7-3,.,TGTGCCAGCAGCCCCGTGCGGGGACACAATGAGCAGTTCTTC,CASSPVRGHNEQFF
TRBJ1-2,.,TRBV19,.,TGTGCCACCCTGGGGGCAGGGGCCGGAGCTAACTATGGCTACACCTTC,CATLGAGAGANYGYTF
TRBJ2-1,.,TRBV18,few,TGTGCCAGCTCACTGTGGAGGGAAGCCTACAATGAGCAGTTCTTC,CASSLWREAYNEQFF
TRBJ1-1,TRBD1,TRBV4-2,.,TGTGCCAGCAGCCACAAGGGACAGGGAATAAGGAACACTGAAGCTTTCTTT,CASSHKGQGIRNTEAFF
TRBJ1-3,.,TRBV15,.,TGTGCCACCAGCGGCCAGTCTACCCCAGGGGGAAACACCATATATTTT,CATSGQSTPGGNTIYF
TRBJ1-3,TRBD1,TRBV18,few,TGTGCCAGCTCACCAAGCCTGGGACAGACGCCTGGAAACACCATATATTTT,CASSPSLGQTPGNTIYF
TRBJ2-2,TRBD2,TRBV9,.,TGTGCCAGCAGCGTAGTAGCAGCGGGGGACACCGGGGAGCTGTTTTTT,CASSVVAAGDTGELFF
TRBJ2-7,TRBD1,TRBV9,.,TGTGCCAGCAGCGACCCGAGGGACAGGTCGGGGGACGAGCGGTACTTC,CASSDPRDRSGDERYF
TRBJ1-3,.,TRBV6-5,.,TGTGCCAGTTTCCATCAGGCGCAGGGAAACACCATATATTTT,CASFHQAQGNTIYF
TRBJ1-5,.,TRBV5-1,.,TGCGCCAGCAGCTTGGGGAGGCTCAATGATCCCCAGCATTTT,CASSLGRLNDPQHF
TRBJ2-2,TRBD2,TRBV7-3,.,TGTGCCAGCAGATATAGCGGGACGAACACCGGGGAGCTGTTTTTT,CASRYSGTNTGELFF
TRBJ1-5,.,TRBV27,.,TGTGCCAGCAGTTACAGTCAGGGTGGCAATCAGCCCCAGCATTTT,CASSYSQGGNQPQHF
TRBJ1-2,.,TRBV7-3,.,TGTGCCAGCAGCTTAGCTCCAGGGGCGGGCGGCTACACCTTC,CASSLAPGAGGYTF
TRBJ2-1,.,TRBV14,.,TGTGCCAGCAGCCAAATAGCTGTTCAAGAGCAGTTCTTC,CASSQIAVQEQFF
TRBJ2-5,TRBD2,TRBV28,.,TGTGCCAGCAGTCCGGGAGCGGGAGTAGAGACCCAGTACTTC,CASSPGAGVETQYF
TRBJ2-1,.,TRBV7-6,.,TGTGCCAGCAGCTTTGAAGTCCAGAAGGGGAATGAGCAGTTCTTC,CASSFEVQKGNEQFF
TRBJ1-2,.,TRBV25-1,.,TGTGCCAGCAGTGAATTAGGGAGCGCCCCCTATGGCTACACCTTC,CASSELGSAPYGYTF
TRBJ1-1,.,TRBV6-1,.,TGTGCCAGCAGTGAAGGTCAGTCTGGGAGCACTGAAGCTTTCTTT,CASSEGQSGSTEAFF
TRBJ1-1,.,TRBV4-1,.,TGCGCCAGCAGCCAAGATTCTCCGAACACTGAAGCTTTCTTT,CASSQDSPNTEAFF
TRBJ1-4,TRBD1,TRBV19,.,TGTGCCAGTATGATTGGGACAGCGCCTAATGAAAAACTGTTTTTT,CASMIGTAPNEKLFF
TRBJ1-2,.,TRBV6-5,.,TGTGCCAGCAGTTATGGATCAGGTTGGGAGAATGGCTACACCTTC,CASSYGSGWENGYTF
TRBJ1-1,.,TRBV28,once,TGTGCCAGCGCGACAAACACTGAAGCTTTCTTT,CASATNTEAFF
TRBJ1-2,TRBD1,TRBV30,.,TGTGCCTGGAGTGTACGATTCCCGACAGGGGTTCATGGCTACACCTTC,CAWSVRFPTGVHGYTF
TRBJ2-2,.,TRBV5-6,.,TGTGCCAGCAGCATAAACAGATACACCGGGGAGCTGTTTTTT,CASSINRYTGELFF
TRBJ1-2,.,TRBV15,.,TGTGCCACCAGCCCGCAAGGGGATTCGTTTGGCTACACCTTC,CATSPQGDSFGYTF
TRBJ1-4,.,TRBV19,few,TGTGCCAGCTCCCCCGCACCCAGGGAAAAACTGTTTTTT,CASSPAPREKLFF
TRBJ1-1,.,TRBV7-3,.,TGTGCCAGCAGCTTAATGGAGTACACTGAAGCTTTCTTT,CASSLMEYTEAFF
TRBJ2-7,.,TRBV6-5,.,TGTGCCAGCAGTCCTAGATCAGACGAGCAGTACTTC,CASSPRSDEQYF
TRBJ2-1,TRBD1,TRBV19,.,TGTGCCAGTAGTACAGGGGGCGCTTACAATGAGCAGTTCTTC,CASSTGGAYNEQFF
TRBJ1-1,.,TRBV20-1,.,TGCAGTGCTAGTGACATGAACACTGAAGCTTTCTTT,CSASDMNTEAFF
TRBJ1-6,.,TRBV15,.,TGTGCCACCAGCAGAGGAGGGTCGGAATTCGCCCTCCACTTT,CATSRGGSEFALHF
TRBJ2-3,.,TRBV25-1,.,TGTGCCAGCAGTGAATATAGCGCACACCAATTGCAGTATTTT,CASSEYSAHQLQYF
TRBJ1-4,TRBD1,TRBV9,.,TGTGCCAGCAGCGTCCGACAGGGGGAAAATGAAAAACTGTTTTTT,CASSVRQGENEKLFF
TRBJ2-7,TRBD1,TRBV5-1,many,TGCGCCAGCAGCTTGGTTGGGACAGGGACGGATGAGCAGTACTTC,CASSLVGTGTDEQYF